These 9 T cell receptor beta chains share one sample of origin, sequenced in a study of tumor and adjacent non-tumor tissue in lung cancer. No cell sorting was done before RNA was extracted from the tissue. TCRbeta libraries were built with three rounds of nested PCR, modified from ARM-PCR. Using its own MiXCR run on the multiplex PCR reads, TCRdb lists one record per CDR3 protein. The table lists under 150,000 distinct CDR3 sequences, around 67% of them singletons. Sequencing was carried out using lung tumor tissue. The receptor set was obtained from a man aged 55-75 years with small cell lung cancer.

In the case of this clonotype: Compared with germline, one end of the junction differs, possibly owing to a read error. The chain joins TRBV6-6 to TRBJ1-1, with TRBD1 matching over 10 bases. The CDR3 runs to 14 residues. The germline CDR1 and CDR2 sequences are MNHNY and SVGAGI (reference sequence). CDR3 residues: CVSLRTGGSTEAFF. CDR3 nucleotides: TGTGTCAGCCTTCGGACAGGGGGATCCACTGAAGCTTTCTTT.

This chain connects TRBV11-2 to TRBJ1-1, with no clear D. V was trimmed by 5 bases and J by 5 bases, leaving 6 bases between them. This CDR3 is 11 amino acids long. Germline V gives CDR1 SGHAT, CDR2 FQNNGV. In DNA form, the CDR3 reads TGTGCCAGCAGCCCTATGACTGAAGCTTTCTTT. Translating gives CASSPMTEAFF.

Points on this clonotype: The junction does not match germline at one end; this may be a read error. The rearrangement links TRBV11-3 to TRBJ2-5; D may match TRBD1 or TRBD2 (6 bases each). There are 14 residues in the CDR3. CDR1 and CDR2 from the germline V gene are SGHNT and YENEEA. The CDR3 coding sequence is TGTACTAGCAGCGCCATGGGGGGCGAAGAGACCCAGTACTTT. It is translated as CTSSAMGGEETQYF. Variable domain in full (rest from reference TRBV11-3 and TRBJ2-5): EAGVVQSPRYKIIEKKQPVAFWCNPISGHNTLYWYLQNLGQGPELLIRYENEEAVDDSQLPKDRFSAERLKGVDSTLKIQPAELGDSAVYLCTSSAMGGEETQYFGPGTRLLVL.

Note on this clonotype: Being one base from a much bigger clone, this may be a read error. This chain connects TRBV11-2 to TRBJ1-5; D gene unclear. CDR3 size: 12 residues. Per the germline V gene, CDR1 is SGHAT and CDR2 is FQNNGV. CDR3 bases: TGTGTCAGCAGCCATGAGAATCAGCCCCAGCATTTT. Its translation is CVSSHENQPQHF.

This clonotype was found many times. The rearrangement links TRBV4-2 to TRBJ2-1; D uncertain. The germline gives CDR1 LGHNA, CDR2 YNFKEQ. V shed 0 bases and J shed 8 bases, with 5 bases lying between them. The CDR3 runs to 12 residues. CDR3 in DNA: TGTGCCAGCAGCCAAGATCGGGATGAGCAGTTCTTC. Translating gives CASSQDRDEQFF.

This clonotype was seen only a few times. The rearrangement joins TRBV5-1 to TRBJ2-1; D possibly uses TRBD1 or TRBD2 (5 bases each). Germline V CDR1 and CDR2: SGHRS, YFSETQ. CDR3 size: 16 residues. V shed 8 bases and J shed 5 bases, with 23 bases lying between them. CDR3 loop: CASTRLYGDLDNEQFF. In DNA form, the CDR3 reads TGCGCCAGTACTAGATTATATGGGGACCTCGACAATGAGCAGTTCTTC.

There are a few counts of this clonotype. This chain connects TRBV9 to TRBJ2-1; a possible D gene is TRBD2 (6 bases). CDR1 and CDR2 (germline): SGDLS, YYNGEE. The CDR3 totals 16 residues. V shed 4 bases and J shed 0 bases, with 14 bases lying between them. CDR3 nucleotide sequence: TGTGCCAGCAGCCCCGCCGGGACTTACTCCTACAATGAGCAGTTCTTC. Translating it yields CASSPAGTYSYNEQFF.

In its sample, this clonotype was seen a few times. V is TRBV5-1 and J is TRBJ2-5; D gene uncertain. Germline CDR1 and CDR2: SGHRS and YFSETQ. Trimming stripped 4 bases from V and 2 bases from J, with 9 bases between. The CDR3 is made up of 13 amino acids. The CDR3 region is CASSVGRQETQYF. CDR3 bases: TGCGCCAGCAGCGTTGGTCGGCAAGAGACCCAGTACTTC.

Remarks on this clonotype: This may be a read error: a much more frequent sequence differs by one nucleotide. The rearrangement links TRBV20-1 to TRBJ2-5, with a weak D call TRBD2 (5 bases). Germline CDR1 DFQATT, CDR2 SNEGSKA (reference sequence). With 1 base removed from V and 4 bases from J, the gap between germline ends came to 7 bases. The length of the CDR3 is 12 residues. This chain's CDR3 is CSARGTGETQYF. Here the CDR3 DNA reads TGCAGTGCTAGAGGGACTGGAGAGACCCAGTACTTC.